The 10 T cell receptor beta chains below come from one sample, sequenced in a study of beta chain features in type 1 diabetes. Expressed TCRB transcripts were sequenced, since all the RNA that had been isolated was reverse transcribed. Generated by immunoSEQ multiplex PCR, the TCRdb table keeps only in-frame clones and is missing some. The sample lists a few hundred thousand clones, 25% to 30% occurring once. Material: central memory CD4+ T cells from blood. The receptors were gathered from a man aged 30 to 39 in good health.

The CDR3 spells CASSLDYEQYF. For the CDR3, the DNA is TGTGCCAGCAGCCTAGACTACGAGCAGTACTTC. The rearrangement uses TRBV2 and TRBJ2-7; D gene ambiguous. The V end lost 6 bases, the J end lost 3 bases, and 6 bases lay between the germline ends. Germline V CDR1 and CDR2: SNHLY, FYNNEI. There are 11 residues in the CDR3.

For this clone: A far larger clone is one base from this, pointing to a likely read error. The J gene is TRBJ2-4, the V gene TRBV19, with 8 bases lining up with TRBD1. CDR1 is LNHDA, CDR2 SQIVND, per germline (reference sequence). V lost 6 bases and J lost 6; bases outside the gene matches: 4. The CDR3 runs 13 residues. CDR3 bases: TGTGCCAGTAGGCGTGGACAGGGAAACATTCAGTACTTC. Translated: CASRRGQGNIQYF.

This rearrangement joins TRBV5-1 to TRBJ2-1; D not certain. V was clipped by 5 bases and J by 5 bases, with 11 bases between them. The CDR3 has 13 residues. CDR1 is SGHRS, CDR2 YFSETQ, per germline. The CDR3 DNA is TGCGCCAGCAGGACGTCCCTCAACAATGAGCAGTTCTTC. Amino acids: CASRTSLNNEQFF.

This clone appeared a few times. The V gene is TRBV19, the J gene TRBJ2-1; 9 nucleotides agree with TRBD2. Germline CDR1 reads LNHDA; CDR2 reads SQIVND (reference sequence). CDR3 length: 14 residues. Germline trimming cut 9 bases from V and 8 bases from J; bases unmatched to any gene: 11. DNA of the CDR3: TGTGCCAGCTCGAAGCGGGAGGTTCCACATGAGCAGTTCTTC. Translation: CASSKREVPHEQFF.

This clone came up many times. This sequence joins TRBV5-1 and TRBJ1-1; no clear D gene. With 4 bases removed from V and 0 bases from J, the gap between germline ends came to 10 bases. The CDR3 is made up of 14 amino acids. Germline CDR1 is SGHRS and CDR2 is YFSETQ. CDR3 nucleotides: TGCGCCAGCAGCCCCTCTCTCATGAACACTGAAGCTTTCTTT. It encodes CASSPSLMNTEAFF.

The chain uses TRBV5-6 and TRBJ1-1; 8 bases fit TRBD1. From germline, CDR1 is SGHDT and CDR2 YYEEEE. The CDR3 extends over 13 amino acids. After removal of 4 bases from V and 5 bases from J, the junction contained 4 bases not matched to a gene. CDR3 protein: CASSLTGVTEAFF. In DNA form, the CDR3 reads TGTGCCAGCAGCCTGACAGGGGTTACTGAAGCTTTCTTT.

The chain couples TRBV4-2 to TRBJ2-5; 14 positions match TRBD2. Germline-derived CDR1 and CDR2 are LGHNA and YNFKEQ. J lost 5 bases, V lost 1 base, and 3 bases had no gene match. The CDR3 sequence is 16 residues long. CDR3 loop: CASSQVGLAGVETQYF. The DNA for the CDR3 is TGTGCCAGCAGCCAAGTGGGACTAGCGGGGGTGGAGACCCAGTACTTC.

The chain couples TRBV7-2 to TRBJ2-7; 12 positions agree with TRBD2. The CDR3 is made up of 15 amino acids. Unmatched junction bases numbered 8, after V lost 5 bases and J lost 6 bases. Germline V gene sequence: CDR1 SGHTA, CDR2 FQGNSA. CDR3 sequence (DNA): TGTGCCAGCAGCCCCCGACTAGCGGGAGCAGGCGAGCAGTACTTC. This sequence encodes CASSPRLAGAGEQYF.

The chain is built from TRBV15 and TRBJ2-2; 7 nucleotides line up with TRBD1. After removal of 0 bases from V and 0 bases from J, the junction contained 4 bases not matched to a gene. The V gene's germline CDR1 is LNHNV and CDR2 YYDKDF (reference sequence). CDR3 length: 17 amino acids. CDR3 sequence (DNA): TGTGCCACCAGCAGAGATCGTGGGACAGCGAACACCGGGGAGCTGTTTTTT. Encoded protein: CATSRDRGTANTGELFF.

This clone was recorded a few times. The rearrangement uses TRBV5-1 and TRBJ1-2; D gene uncertain. CDR3 length: 14 amino acids. In germline, CDR1 is SGHRS, CDR2 YFSETQ. The V end lost 4 bases, the J end lost 2 bases, and 12 bases lay between the germline ends. CDR3 sequence: CASSRDTPNYGYTF. CDR3 nucleotides: TGCGCCAGCAGCCGCGACACCCCCAACTATGGCTACACCTTC. Variable domain in full (rest from reference TRBV5-1 and TRBJ1-2): KAGVTQTPRYLIKTRGQQVTLSCSPISGHRSVSWYQQTPGQGLQFLFEYFSETQRNKGNFPGRFSGRQFSNSRSEMNVSTLELGDSALYLCASSRDTPNYGYTFGSGTRLTVV.